The T cell receptor (beta chain) under discussion was sequenced for a study of cytomegalovirus exposure and HLA in healthy donors. In the PCR, 60 Vbeta and 13 Jbeta primers were used. TCRdb's table, derived via immunoSEQ multiplex PCR, lists solely in-frame clones and lacks some. This table has more than 100,000 clones, over 60% appearing once. Study-wide results and caveats: Reportedly, a later analysis found an Asian-associated ancestry cluster had fewer N-insertions than the approximately 700-donor mean. Later work found most CMV-associated TCR beta chains apparently HLA-restricted. The likely origin of a cluster of highly shared sequence variants was a sequencing artifact.

V lost 5 bases, J lost 2 bases, and 10 bases stayed unmatched. CDR1 SEHNR and CDR2 FQNEAQ come from the germline V gene (reference sequence). This CDR3 spans 16 amino acids. About this clone: Its target is not known.

The TCR was taken from a woman aged 55-69 years in good health and CMV-seronegative. The sequencing sample was made of PBMCs. The chain employs TRBV7-9 and TRBJ2-5; 8 bases are shared with TRBD2. CDR3 in amino acids: CASSLGGENEQETQYF. CDR3 DNA: TGTGCCAGCAGCCTCGGGGGGGAGAATGAGCAAGAGACCCAGTACTTC.